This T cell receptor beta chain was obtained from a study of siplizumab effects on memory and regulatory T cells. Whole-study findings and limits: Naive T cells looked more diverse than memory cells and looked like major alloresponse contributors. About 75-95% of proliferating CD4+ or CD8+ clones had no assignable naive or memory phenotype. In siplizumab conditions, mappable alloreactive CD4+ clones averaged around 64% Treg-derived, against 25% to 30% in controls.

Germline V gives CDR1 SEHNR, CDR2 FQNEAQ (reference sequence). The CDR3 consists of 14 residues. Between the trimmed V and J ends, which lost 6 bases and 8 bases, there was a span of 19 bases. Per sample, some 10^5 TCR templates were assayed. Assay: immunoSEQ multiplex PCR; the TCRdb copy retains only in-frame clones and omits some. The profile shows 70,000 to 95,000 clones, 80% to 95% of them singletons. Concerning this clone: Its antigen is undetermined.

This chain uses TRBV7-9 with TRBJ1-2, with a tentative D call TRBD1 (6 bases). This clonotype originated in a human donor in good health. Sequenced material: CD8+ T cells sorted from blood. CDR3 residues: CASRPGTSTMGYTF. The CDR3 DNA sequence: TGTGCCAGCAGGCCCGGGACAAGTACTATGGGCTACACCTTC.